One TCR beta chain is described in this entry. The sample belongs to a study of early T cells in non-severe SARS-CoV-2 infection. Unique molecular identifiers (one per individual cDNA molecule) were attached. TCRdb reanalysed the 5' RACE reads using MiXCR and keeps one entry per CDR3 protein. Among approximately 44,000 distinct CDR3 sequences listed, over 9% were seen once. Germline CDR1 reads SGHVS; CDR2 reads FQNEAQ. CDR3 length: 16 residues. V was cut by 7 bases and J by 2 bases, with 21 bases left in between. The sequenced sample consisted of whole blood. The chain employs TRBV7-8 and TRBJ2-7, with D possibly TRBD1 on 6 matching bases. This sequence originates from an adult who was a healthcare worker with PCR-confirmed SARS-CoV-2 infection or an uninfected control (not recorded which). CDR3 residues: CASNPGRTGIPYEQYF. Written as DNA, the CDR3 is TGTGCCAGCAACCCGGGTAGAACAGGGATCCCCTACGAGCAGTACTTC.